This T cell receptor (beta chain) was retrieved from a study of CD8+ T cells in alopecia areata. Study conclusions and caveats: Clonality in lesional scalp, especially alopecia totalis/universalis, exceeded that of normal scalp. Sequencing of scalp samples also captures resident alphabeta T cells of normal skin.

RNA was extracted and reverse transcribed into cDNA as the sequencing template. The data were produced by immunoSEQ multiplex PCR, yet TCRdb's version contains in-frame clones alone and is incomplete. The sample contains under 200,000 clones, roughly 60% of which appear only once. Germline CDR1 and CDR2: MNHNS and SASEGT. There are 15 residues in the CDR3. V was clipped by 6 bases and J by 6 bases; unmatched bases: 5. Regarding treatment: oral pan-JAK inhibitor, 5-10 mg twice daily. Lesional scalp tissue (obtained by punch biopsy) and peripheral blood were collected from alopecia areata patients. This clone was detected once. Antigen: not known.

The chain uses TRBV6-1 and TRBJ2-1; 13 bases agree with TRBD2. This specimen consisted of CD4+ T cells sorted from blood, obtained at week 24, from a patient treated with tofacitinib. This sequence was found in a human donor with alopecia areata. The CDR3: CASSLLAGGLNEQFF. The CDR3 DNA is TGTGCCAGCAGCTTACTAGCGGGGGGGCTCAATGAGCAGTTCTTC.